The 19 T cell receptor beta chains below all came from one sample that was sequenced in a study of cytomegalovirus exposure and HLA in healthy donors. PCR was performed using 60 Vbeta and 13 Jbeta primers. The table came from immunoSEQ multiplex PCR; TCRdb's copy has only in-frame clones and leaves some out. The sample carries 150,000 to 200,000 clones, around four fifths recorded once. The source material was PBMCs. The receptors were gathered from a man aged 35-49 years in good health and CMV-seropositive.

This clone has only one observation. The rearrangement uses TRBV9 and TRBJ1-5; 9 nucleotides match TRBD1. Germline CDR1 and CDR2: SGDLS and YYNGEE. J lost 7 bases, V lost 4 bases, and 9 bases had no gene match. This CDR3 comprises 15 residues. CDR3 in amino acids: CASSTGQGSGQPQHF. CDR3 in DNA: TGTGCCAGCAGCACGGGACAGGGATCGGGACAGCCCCAGCATTTT.

The CDR3 DNA reads TGTGCCAGCAGTGACCGGCGGGGGTCCTACGAGCAGTACTTC. It encodes CASSDRRGSYEQYF. This chain uses TRBV6-4 with TRBJ2-7; 7 positions match TRBD2. The CDR3 extends over 14 amino acids. CDR1 and CDR2 (germline): MRHNA, SNTAGT. Trimming removed 2 bases from V and 1 base from J; junction bases left unmatched: 2.

About this clone: The junction and the germline gene differ at one end; a read error may be behind it. The V and J genes are TRBV7-9 and TRBJ2-4; D unclear. Germline CDR1 is SEHNR and CDR2 is FQNEAQ (reference sequence). CDR3 length: 16 residues. CDR3 bases: TGTTCCAGCAGCTTAGCAACCGGTTTAGCCAAAAACATTCAGTACTTC. Translating gives CSSSLATGLAKNIQYF.

The CDR3 spells CASSLQLAGREDEQFF. The CDR3 region has the DNA TGCGCCAGCAGCTTGCAACTAGCGGGACGGGAAGATGAGCAGTTCTTC. The rearrangement joins TRBV5-1 to TRBJ2-1; 10 bases fit TRBD2. The CDR3 is made up of 16 amino acids. Germline CDR1 reads SGHRS; CDR2 reads YFSETQ. V shed 1 base, J shed 8 bases, and the junction held 9 bases outside the gene matches. The whole variable domain, remainder taken from reference TRBV5-1 and TRBJ2-1, is KAGVTQTPRYLIKTRGQQVTLSCSPISGHRSVSWYQQTPGQGLQFLFEYFSETQRNKGNFPGRFSGRQFSNSRSEMNVSTLELGDSALYLCASSLQLAGREDEQFFGPGTRLTVL.

The chain joins TRBV2 to TRBJ1-2; the match to TRBD1 covers 7 bases. V lost 4 bases to trimming and J lost 4 bases; unmatched junction nucleotides: 9. The CDR3 contains 15 residues. CDR1 SNHLY and CDR2 FYNNEI come from the germline V gene. This CDR3 is CASSGGRGIGYGYTF. CDR3 DNA: TGTGCCAGCAGTGGAGGCAGGGGGATTGGCTATGGCTACACCTTC.

This sequence joins TRBV27 and TRBJ2-7; TRBD1 matches 8 bases. The CDR3 contains 13 residues. The V gene end was trimmed by 6 bases and the J gene end by 5 bases; junction bases not matched to a gene: 6. The germline CDR1 and CDR2 sequences are MNHEY and SMNVEV (reference sequence). The chain's CDR3 is CASSTGTGNEQYF. CDR3 bases: TGTGCCAGCAGCACCGGGACAGGCAACGAGCAGTACTTC.

This clone was observed once. The J gene is TRBJ1-2, the V gene TRBV5-1, with 7 bases that match TRBD1. CDR1 and CDR2 (germline): SGHRS, YFSETQ. This CDR3 has 15 amino acids. V dropped 0 bases and J dropped 8; count of bases not matched to a gene: 10. This CDR3 reads CASSLGGQSQGGYTF. The CDR3 DNA follows: TGCGCCAGCAGCTTGGGGGGACAGTCGCAGGGAGGCTACACCTTC.

This chain links TRBV7-8 with TRBJ2-2; D is perhaps TRBD1 (7 bases). The germline V gene has CDR1 SGHVS and CDR2 FQNEAQ. V lost 5 bases to trimming and J lost 6 bases, with 19 bases between them. The CDR3 spans 16 residues. In nucleotides, the CDR3 is TGTGCCAGCAGCGGATCCCGTCGGGGGACAGCCGGGGAGCTGTTTTTT. Its protein is CASSGSRRGTAGELFF.

This chain connects TRBV28 to TRBJ1-5; D is perhaps TRBD1 (6 bases). The germline gives CDR1 MDHEN, CDR2 SYDVKM. This CDR3 spans 15 amino acids. Trimming stripped 4 bases from V and 5 bases from J, with 15 bases between. The DNA of the CDR3 is TGTGCCAGCAGTTCGTTGGGGGGGCTAGATCAGCCCCAGCATTTT. It specifies CASSSLGGLDQPQHF. The entire variable domain, with the rest obtained from reference TRBV28 and TRBJ1-5, is as follows: DVKVTQSSRYLVKRTGEKVFLECVQDMDHENMFWYRQDPGLGLRLIYFSYDVKMKEKGDIPEGYSVSREKKERFSLILESASTNQTSMYLCASSSLGGLDQPQHFGDGTRLSIL.

The CDR3 DNA is TGTGCCAGCAGTCTCTTATGGGGGCGCGGGGAGACCCAGTACTTC. It specifies CASSLLWGRGETQYF. The genes are TRBV27 and TRBJ2-5, with a tentative D call TRBD1 (6 bases). Germline V gene sequence: CDR1 MNHEY, CDR2 SMNVEV (reference sequence). The CDR3 totals 15 residues. V was shortened by 5 bases and J by 5 bases, with 18 bases between the two germline ends.

The chain links TRBV2 to TRBJ1-1, with D possibly matching TRBD1 (6 bases). The CDR3 runs 12 residues. The germline CDR1 and CDR2 sequences are SNHLY and FYNNEI. Trimming took 9 bases from V and 3 from J, leaving 11 bases between them. CDR3 nucleotide sequence: TGTGCCAGTCCGGGGGGCGACACTGAAGCTTTCTTT. Translation: CASPGGDTEAFF. The full variable domain, its missing parts supplied by reference TRBV2 and TRBJ1-1, is EPEVTQTPSHQVTQMGQEVILRCVPISNHLYFYWYRQILGQKVEFLVSFYNNEISEKSEIFDDQFSVERPDGSNFTLKIRSTKLEDSAMYFCASPGGDTEAFFGQGTRLTVV.

The chain employs TRBV6-1 and TRBJ2-1, with D tentatively TRBD2 (6 bases). Trimming pared 6 bases from V and 4 bases from J, leaving 10 bases between. Germline V CDR1 and CDR2: MNHNS, SASEGT. The CDR3 sequence is 13 residues long. Written as DNA, the CDR3 is TGTGCCAGCAGGGGGGGACGGTACAATGAGCAGTTCTTC. Translating it yields CASRGGRYNEQFF.

The rearrangement joins TRBV2 to TRBJ2-2, with 8 bases matching TRBD2. V shed 8 bases and J 0 bases; nucleotides not matched to a gene: 5. CDR1 and CDR2 (germline): SNHLY, FYNNEI. The CDR3 covers 15 residues. CDR3: CASLGGRSNTGELFF. CDR3 coding DNA: TGTGCCAGCCTGGGCGGGAGGTCGAACACCGGGGAGCTGTTTTTT.

The gene calls are TRBV7-2 and TRBJ2-5, with TRBD1 matching over 9 bases. The germline gives CDR1 SGHTA, CDR2 FQGNSA. V lost 5 bases, J lost 4 bases, and 11 bases stayed unmatched. There are 16 residues in the CDR3. The CDR3 coding sequence is TGTGCCAGCAGCGAAGCGACCTGGACAGGGGTAGAGACCCAGTACTTC. This sequence encodes CASSEATWTGVETQYF.

This chain uses TRBV19 with TRBJ1-1; 9 bases line up with TRBD1. Per germline, CDR1 LNHDA and CDR2 SQIVND (reference sequence). V shed 1 base and J 3 bases; nucleotides not matched to a gene: 0. This CDR3 is built from 14 residues. The CDR3 sequence is CASSIGDRDTEAFF. The CDR3 DNA sequence: TGTGCCAGTAGTATAGGGGACAGGGACACTGAAGCTTTCTTT.

This clone was counted once. The genes are TRBV19 and TRBJ2-7, with 9 positions matching TRBD1. Germline loops: CDR1 LNHDA, CDR2 SQIVND (reference sequence). This CDR3 spans 13 amino acids. V lost 6 bases to trimming and J lost 7 bases; unmatched junction nucleotides: 7. The CDR3 loop is CASRRTGAGEQYF. The CDR3 DNA reads as TGTGCCAGTAGGAGGACAGGGGCGGGTGAGCAGTACTTC.

This clone was detected only a few times. The chain links TRBV6-5 to TRBJ2-7, with TRBD2 matching 9 bases. CDR1 and CDR2 (germline): MNHEY, SVGAGI. This CDR3 contains 14 residues. After removal of 4 bases from V and 5 bases from J, the junction contained 6 bases not matched to a gene. Here the CDR3 reads CASSSGLATHEQYF. Written as DNA, the CDR3 is TGTGCCAGCAGTTCGGGACTAGCAACCCACGAGCAGTACTTC.

The chain carries TRBV4-1 and TRBJ2-1, with 8 positions matching TRBD2. Germline lookup yields CDR1 MGHRA and CDR2 YSYEKL. The CDR3 extends over 16 amino acids. Trimming removed 0 bases from V and 9 bases from J; junction bases left unmatched: 10. CDR3 region: CASSQEFTGGPREQFF. The CDR3 nucleotides are TGCGCCAGCAGCCAAGAATTTACGGGAGGGCCACGTGAGCAGTTCTTC.

The rearrangement links TRBV7-8 to TRBJ1-1; the D is unclear. Between the trimmed V and J ends, which lost 3 bases and 1 base, there was a span of 6 bases. The CDR3 spans 13 residues. Germline V gene sequence: CDR1 SGHVS, CDR2 FQNEAQ. CDR3 amino acids: CASSFSGNTEAFF. The CDR3 bases are TGTGCCAGCAGCTTTTCCGGGAACACTGAAGCTTTCTTT.